Sequencing of this TCR beta chain was carried out in a study of cytomegalovirus exposure and HLA in healthy donors. PCR employed 60 Vbeta and 13 Jbeta primers. Method: immunoSEQ multiplex PCR; TCRdb's copy keeps in-frame clones and lacks some. The sample consists of around 150,000 clones, 77% of them appearing once. After removal of 10 bases from V and 6 bases from J, the junction contained 7 bases not matched to a gene. The CDR3 spans 13 residues. Looked up from germline, CDR1 is MNHNS and CDR2 is SASEGT. General observations from the study: Earlier findings revealed that most TCR beta V segments proved productive either about 90% or about 30% of the time. A list of around 150 TCR beta chains associated with cytomegalovirus was given. Under in vitro conditions, three CMV-associated chains were confirmed as specific for CMV antigens. TCR beta sequences reportedly predicted most subjects' HLA-A and HLA-B alleles accurately.

To note about this clone: Its antigen is unidentified.

The sequence was collected from a woman aged 30 to 39 in good health and CMV-seronegative. The chain is built from TRBV6-1 and TRBJ1-5; 9 nucleotides line up with TRBD1. Source material: PBMCs. The CDR3 sequence is CATRTGVTQPQHF. The CDR3, as DNA: TGTGCCACAAGGACAGGGGTTACTCAGCCCCAGCATTTT.